Listed here are 16 T cell receptor beta chains from one sample, sequenced in a study of beta chain features in type 1 diabetes. Expressed TCRB transcripts were sequenced because the isolated RNA had all been reverse transcribed beforehand. Libraries were prepared by immunoSEQ multiplex PCR; TCRdb keeps only in-frame clonotypes and omits some of them. Among more than 300,000 clones listed, roughly an eighth were seen once. Antigens of these TCRs are unknown. Whole-study findings and limits: A moderate, significant TCRB CDR3 shortening appeared in type 1 diabetes across four CD4+ subsets.

The sample comprised naive CD4+ T cells from blood. The source of these receptors is a woman aged 18-29 years with type 1 diabetes.

This clone has more than one count but fewer than ten. J is TRBJ2-7 and V is TRBV11-2; TRBD1 aligns across 12 bases. With 6 bases clipped from V and 5 bases from J, the junction kept 14 bases outside the gene matches. Germline CDR1 is SGHAT and CDR2 is FQNNGV. The CDR3 covers 17 residues. This chain's CDR3 is CASRFRKGTGGPHEQYF. The CDR3 nucleotides are TGTGCCAGCAGGTTTAGGAAAGGGACAGGGGGCCCCCACGAGCAGTACTTC.

This clone was picked up a small number of times. This rearrangement joins TRBV28 to TRBJ1-2; maybe TRBD1 (6 bases). V lost 4 bases to trimming and J lost 8 bases, with 14 bases between them. The germline gives CDR1 MDHEN, CDR2 SYDVKM. The CDR3 is made up of 13 amino acids. The CDR3 DNA reads TGTGCCAGCAGTTCTATACAGGGAGAGGGCTACACCTTC. This encodes CASSSIQGEGYTF.

Only a few counts were recorded for this clone. The chain couples TRBV28 to TRBJ2-1, with D uncertain. V was pared by 2 bases and J by 8 bases, with 4 bases between. The germline gives CDR1 MDHEN, CDR2 SYDVKM. The CDR3 extends over 11 amino acids. CDR3 region: CASSLQDEQFF. The CDR3, as DNA: TGTGCCAGCAGTTTACAGGATGAGCAGTTCTTC.

The chain couples TRBV25-1 to TRBJ1-2; weak D call: TRBD1 (6 bases). The CDR3 runs to 14 residues. Germline assignment: CDR1 MGHDK and CDR2 SYGVNS. Between the trimmed V and J ends, which lost 2 bases and 4 bases, there was a span of 11 bases. The CDR3 DNA follows: TGTGCCAGCAGTGAAGCAGGGGTCCGCTATGGCTACACCTTC. Encoded protein: CASSEAGVRYGYTF.

The chain employs TRBV4-3 and TRBJ1-1; 7 bases align to TRBD1. V lost 0 bases to trimming and J lost 11 bases; unmatched junction nucleotides: 9. The CDR3 sequence is 14 residues long. Germline V gene lookup returns CDR1 LGHNA and CDR2 YSLEER. The CDR3 protein is CASSQDTGTARAFF. The CDR3 DNA reads TGCGCCAGCAGCCAAGATACAGGGACAGCTAGGGCTTTCTTT.

This sequence joins TRBV7-9 and TRBJ1-2; possible D gene TRBD1, 5 bases. CDR1 is SEHNR and CDR2 is FQNEAQ in the germline V gene (reference sequence). Trimming removed 5 bases from V and 4 bases from J, with 11 bases in between. The CDR3 is 13 residues long. CDR3 coding DNA: TGTGCCAGCAGCCAAGACAGATTCTATGGCTACACCTTC. Translation: CASSQDRFYGYTF.

The chain links TRBV28 to TRBJ2-3; TRBD2 matches at 7 bases. Unmatched junction bases numbered 10, after V lost 8 bases and J lost 5 bases. This CDR3 is 14 amino acids long. The germline CDR1 and CDR2 sequences are MDHEN and SYDVKM. The CDR3, as DNA: TGTGCCAGCCGCCATGATCCGGGAGGAGATACGCAGTATTTT. This sequence encodes CASRHDPGGDTQYF.

This chain joins TRBV6-6 and TRBJ1-1; D perhaps matches TRBD1 (6 bases). With 2 bases removed from V and 6 bases from J, the gap between germline ends came to 10 bases. This CDR3 comprises 13 residues. The germline gives CDR1 MNHNY, CDR2 SVGAGI (reference sequence). CDR3 residues: CASSYPRGAEAFF. The CDR3 region has the DNA TGTGCCAGCAGTTACCCCAGGGGAGCTGAAGCTTTCTTT.

This clone has more than one count but fewer than ten. The rearrangement links TRBV28 to TRBJ2-7, with TRBD2 identical over 8 bases. CDR3 length equals 16 residues. Unmatched junction bases numbered 17, after V lost 7 bases and J lost 6 bases. Germline-derived CDR1 and CDR2 are MDHEN and SYDVKM. CDR3 DNA: TGTGCCAGCACCTCCCCCCCGCTAGCGGGCGGAATCGAGCAGTACTTC. This sequence encodes CASTSPPLAGGIEQYF.

This clone showed up just once. The chain employs TRBV7-8 and TRBJ2-1; the match to TRBD2 covers 14 bases. With 5 bases clipped from V and 13 bases from J, the junction kept 7 bases outside the gene matches. The germline CDR1 and CDR2 sequences are SGHVS and FQNEAQ. The CDR3 runs 14 residues. CDR3 sequence: CASSETGTSGSQFF. The CDR3 DNA is TGTGCCAGCAGCGAAACCGGGACTAGCGGGAGCCAGTTCTTC.

This clone was seen a few times. This chain joins TRBV7-3 and TRBJ2-6; D is unclear. This CDR3 region has 14 residues. Per the germline V gene, CDR1 is SGHTA and CDR2 is FQGTGA. V shed 5 bases and J shed 1 base, with 6 bases lying between them. Here the CDR3 reads CASSPRSGANVLTF. CDR3 DNA sequence: TGTGCCAGCAGCCCCCGGTCTGGGGCCAACGTCCTGACTTTC.

Only a few counts were recorded for this clone. V usage is TRBV19 and J usage is TRBJ1-5; tentative D call: TRBD1 (5 bases). Germline-derived CDR1 and CDR2 are LNHDA and SQIVND (reference sequence). The CDR3 totals 15 residues. The V end was cut by 1 base, the J end by 2 bases, with 9 bases between. CDR3 sequence reads: CASSIVGGGNQPQHF. CDR3 nucleotide sequence: TGTGCCAGTAGTATAGTTGGGGGGGGCAATCAGCCCCAGCATTTT. Filled out from reference TRBV19 and TRBJ1-5, the complete variable domain reads DGGITQSPKYLFRKEGQNVTLSCEQNLNHDAMYWYRQDPGQGLRLIYYSQIVNDFQKGDIAEGYSVSREKKESFPLTVTSAQKNPTAFYLCASSIVGGGNQPQHFGDGTRLSIL.

This clone was counted between two and nine times. V is TRBV29-1 and J is TRBJ2-5, with TRBD2 matching 8 bases. The CDR3 length is 15 residues. The junction had 10 bases not matched to a gene; V was cut back by 4 bases and J by 3 bases. The V gene's germline CDR1 is SQVTM and CDR2 ANQGSEA. CDR3 in amino acids: CSVGFGAGVKETQYF. The CDR3 nucleotides are TGCAGCGTTGGCTTCGGAGCGGGGGTAAAAGAGACCCAGTACTTC.

The chain joins TRBV7-3 to TRBJ2-1, with D unclear. V was trimmed by 4 bases and J by 0 bases, leaving 7 bases between them. Germline V gene sequence: CDR1 SGHTA, CDR2 FQGTGA. This CDR3 region has 14 residues. CDR3 DNA: TGTGCCAGCAGCTCTGCGAGCTCCTACAATGAGCAGTTCTTC. It translates to CASSSASSYNEQFF.

This clone has more than one count but fewer than ten. The DNA for the CDR3 is TGTGCACCGGGGTGGGAAGGGTCCTCTGGGGCCAACGTCCTGACTTTC. It yields the protein CAPGWEGSSGANVLTF. J is TRBJ2-6 and V is TRBV7-8, with D tentatively TRBD2 (5 bases). The germline CDR1 and CDR2 sequences are SGHVS and FQNEAQ. This CDR3 comprises 16 residues. Full variable domain (remainder filled in from reference TRBV7-8 and TRBJ2-6): GAGVSQSPRYKVAKRGQDVALRCDPISGHVSLFWYQQALGQGPEFLTYFQNEAQLDKSGLPSDRFFAERPEGSVSTLKIQRTQQEDSAVYLCAPGWEGSSGANVLTFGAGSRLTVL.

The V and J genes are TRBV28 and TRBJ2-3; D ambiguous. V gave up 11 bases and J gave up 2 bases, with 17 bases separating them. This CDR3 is built from 14 residues. In germline, CDR1 is MDHEN, CDR2 SYDVKM. The CDR3 nucleotides are TGTGCCCATTCTATCACGTATTCCACAGATACGCAGTATTTT. Translated, it gives CAHSITYSTDTQYF.